This TCR beta chain was identified during a study of T cells expressing NK-cell markers. As for the study in general: CD3+CD56+NKG2C+, CD3+CD56+NKG2C- and CD3+CD56-NKG2C+ T cells, once sorted, supplied the TCR beta repertoires.

cDNA encoding TCR beta was synthesized via 5'RACE template switching incorporating UMIs. From its re-call of the 5' RACE reads, TCRdb lists each CDR3 protein once, without DNA. The table lists roughly 420,000 distinct CDR3 sequences, with about 7.3% in the top ten. As regards this clonotype: Its antigen remains unidentified.

Study-wide results and limits: In several donors, dominant clonotypes made up about 25-60.1% of CD3+CD56-NKG2C+ cells. In a group of 5 or 6 donors, dominant NKG2C+ clonotypes represented roughly 1.0-7.5% of CD8+ T cells.

Germline V gene lookup returns CDR1 GTSNPN and CDR2 SVGIG (reference sequence). The CDR3 is made up of 13 amino acids. The chain recombines TRBV30 with TRBJ2-7. Specimen: blood T cells: a sorted CD56 or NKG2C T cell subset, CD4+ or CD8+ T cells, or bulk PBMC T cells (not recorded which). This sequence originates from a woman aged 18 to 75 in good health. CDR3 sequence reads: CAWSVRVTDEQYF.